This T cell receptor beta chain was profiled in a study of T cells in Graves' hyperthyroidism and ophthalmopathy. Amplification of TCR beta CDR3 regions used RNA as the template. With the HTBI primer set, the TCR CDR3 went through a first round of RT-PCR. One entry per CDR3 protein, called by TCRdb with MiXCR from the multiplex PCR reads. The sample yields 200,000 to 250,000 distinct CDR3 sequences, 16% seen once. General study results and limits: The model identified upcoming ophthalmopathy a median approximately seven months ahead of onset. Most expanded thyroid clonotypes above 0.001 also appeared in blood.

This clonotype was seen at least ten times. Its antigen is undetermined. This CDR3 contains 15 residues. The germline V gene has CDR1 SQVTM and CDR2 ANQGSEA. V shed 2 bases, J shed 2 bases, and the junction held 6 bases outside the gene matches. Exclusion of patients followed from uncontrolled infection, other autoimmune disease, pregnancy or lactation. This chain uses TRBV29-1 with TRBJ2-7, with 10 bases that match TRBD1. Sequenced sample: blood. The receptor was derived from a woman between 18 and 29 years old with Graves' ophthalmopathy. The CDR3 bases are TGCAGCGTTGAATTCCGGGACAGGGGCACCTACGAGCAGTACTTC. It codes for CSVEFRDRGTYEQYF.